The 28 T cell receptor beta chains below come from one sample, sequenced in a study of cytomegalovirus exposure and HLA in healthy donors. The study ran its PCR with 60 Vbeta and 13 Jbeta primers. Generated by immunoSEQ multiplex PCR, the TCRdb table keeps only in-frame clones and is missing some. The sample has fewer than 150,000 clones, 80% seen once. The sample taken for sequencing was PBMCs. The receptor set was obtained from a middle-aged man in good health and CMV-seropositive.

This sequence joins TRBV5-1 and TRBJ2-3, with TRBD2 matching 11 bases. With V trimmed by 3 bases and J by 4 bases, 16 bases remained unmatched. This CDR3 is built from 19 residues. CDR1 and CDR2 from the germline V gene are SGHRS and YFSETQ. The chain's CDR3 is CASSWAVIAGGRGPDTQYF. The CDR3 DNA reads as TGCGCCAGCAGCTGGGCCGTAATAGCGGGGGGGAGAGGACCAGATACGCAGTATTTT. The full variable domain, rest sourced from reference TRBV5-1 and TRBJ2-3, is KAGVTQTPRYLIKTRGQQVTLSCSPISGHRSVSWYQQTPGQGLQFLFEYFSETQRNKGNFPGRFSGRQFSNSRSEMNVSTLELGDSALYLCASSWAVIAGGRGPDTQYFGPGTRLTVL.

This clone was recorded only once. V usage is TRBV4-3 and J usage is TRBJ1-4; the D is unclear. The CDR3 spans 15 residues. The germline V gene encodes CDR1 LGHNA and CDR2 YSLEER. V lost 2 bases, J lost 4 bases, and 11 bases lay in between. As DNA, the CDR3 is TGCGCCAGCAGCCAATGGAACAGCGGTAATGAAAAACTGTTTTTT. It yields the protein CASSQWNSGNEKLFF.

V usage is TRBV7-6 and J usage is TRBJ2-2, with a tentative D call TRBD2 (6 bases). V gave up 5 bases and J gave up 5 bases, with 15 bases separating them. This CDR3 region has 15 residues. Looked up from germline, CDR1 is SGHVS and CDR2 is FNYEAQ. As DNA, the CDR3 is TGTGCCAGCAGCCCGTTGGAGGGGAGTACCGGGGAGCTGTTTTTT. Translation: CASSPLEGSTGELFF.

The chain combines TRBV27 with TRBJ2-3; D not certain. Per germline, CDR1 MNHEY and CDR2 SMNVEV (reference sequence). CDR3 size: 13 residues. V lost 4 bases, J lost 6 bases, and 11 bases lay in between. CDR3 sequence reads: CASSWAIVDTQYF. The CDR3 DNA sequence: TGTGCCAGCAGTTGGGCCATAGTGGATACGCAGTATTTT.

This clone has only one observation. This chain uses TRBV15 with TRBJ2-1; D gene unclear. CDR3 length equals 15 residues. From germline, CDR1 is LNHNV and CDR2 YYDKDF (reference sequence). V dropped 1 base and J dropped 3 bases, with 10 bases sitting between them. The CDR3 loop reads CATSRAGRGYNEQFF. CDR3 sequence (DNA): TGTGCCACCAGCAGAGCTGGCAGAGGCTACAATGAGCAGTTCTTC.

The rearrangement uses TRBV6-6 and TRBJ2-5, with 12 bases that match TRBD2. Trimming cost V 7 bases and J 2 bases; bases outside gene matches: 8. The CDR3 loop spans 16 amino acids. Per the germline V gene, CDR1 is MNHNY and CDR2 is SVGAGI (reference sequence). The DNA of the CDR3 is TGTGCCAGCACCCAGGGACTAGCGGGCTTTCAAGAGACCCAGTACTTC. Protein: CASTQGLAGFQETQYF.

In its sample, this clone was seen once. This rearrangement joins TRBV5-5 to TRBJ1-5; D perhaps matches TRBD1 (5 bases). CDR1 SGHKS and CDR2 YYEKEE come from the germline V gene (reference sequence). V shed 7 bases and J shed 9 bases, with 17 bases lying between them. The CDR3 loop spans 13 amino acids. CDR3 sequence: CASQEDPGGPQHF. CDR3 coding DNA: TGTGCCAGCCAGGAAGATCCCGGGGGGCCCCAGCATTTT.

V and J are TRBV27 and TRBJ2-5, with TRBD2 identical over 10 bases. Germline V gene data show CDR1 as MNHEY and CDR2 as SMNVEV (reference sequence). Trimming at V came to 0 bases and at J to 10 bases, leaving 14 bases not matched to a gene. The CDR3 is 17 amino acids. CDR3 region: CASSLSLGPASGSDQYF. The CDR3 region has the DNA TGTGCCAGCAGTTTATCCTTGGGGCCGGCTAGCGGGAGCGACCAGTACTTC.

The chain has TRBV11-2 and TRBJ2-1, with TRBD2 matching 8 bases. The CDR3 totals 15 residues. Germline V gene sequence: CDR1 SGHAT, CDR2 FQNNGV. The V gene end was trimmed by 5 bases and the J gene end by 1 base; junction bases not matched to a gene: 4. CDR3 protein: CASSHGRGSYNEQFF. The CDR3 DNA reads as TGTGCCAGCAGCCACGGGAGGGGTTCCTACAATGAGCAGTTCTTC.

The CDR3 nucleotides are TGTGCCAGCAGCTCCCGGAGAGGCGAGCAGTTCTTC. This gives the protein CASSSRRGEQFF. The chain uses TRBV6-5 and TRBJ2-1; D unclear. V lost 6 bases, J lost 10 bases, and 13 bases lay in between. Germline V gene data show CDR1 as MNHEY and CDR2 as SVGAGI. The CDR3 is 12 amino acids.

The chain joins TRBV2 to TRBJ2-5; perhaps TRBD1 as D (5 bases). There are 11 residues in the CDR3. V was cut by 6 bases and J by 10 bases, with 12 bases left in between. Germline-derived CDR1 and CDR2 are SNHLY and FYNNEI. Here the CDR3 DNA reads TGTGCCAGCAGAGGGGAAGGAGACCAGTACTTC. This sequence encodes CASRGEGDQYF. The full variable domain, completed using reference TRBV2 and TRBJ2-5, is EPEVTQTPSHQVTQMGQEVILRCVPISNHLYFYWYRQILGQKVEFLVSFYNNEISEKSEIFDDQFSVERPDGSNFTLKIRSTKLEDSAMYFCASRGEGDQYFGPGTRLLVL.

V is TRBV18 and J is TRBJ2-7; 8 bases align to TRBD1. With V trimmed by 4 bases and J by 3 bases, 8 bases remained unmatched. CDR1 and CDR2 from the germline V gene are KGHSH and LQKENI. The CDR3 loop spans 15 amino acids. CDR3 nucleotides: TGTGCCAGCTCACTTGGACAGGGAGCCTTCTACGAGCAGTACTTC. This translates into CASSLGQGAFYEQYF.

The V gene is TRBV10-1, the J gene TRBJ2-7; D is perhaps TRBD1 (6 bases). The CDR3 is 13 residues long. Germline CDR1 WNHNN, CDR2 SYGVQD (reference sequence). V lost 5 bases and J 2 bases, leaving 10 bases between the germline ends. The CDR3 region is CASSLAGAYEQYF. In nucleotides, the CDR3 is TGCGCCAGCAGTTTGGCAGGGGCCTACGAGCAGTACTTC.

This rearrangement joins TRBV10-1 to TRBJ2-7, with 16 bases aligning to TRBD2. Per germline, CDR1 WNHNN and CDR2 SYGVQD (reference sequence). Trimming took 7 bases from V and 4 from J; bases not matched to a gene: 10. The CDR3 covers 17 residues. The CDR3 is CASTAGTSGGAIYEQYF. The CDR3 DNA is TGCGCCAGCACTGCCGGGACTAGCGGGGGGGCGATATACGAGCAGTACTTC.

The chain couples TRBV7-2 to TRBJ2-7; 8 bases line up with TRBD1. The CDR3 loop spans 14 amino acids. Unmatched junction bases numbered 5, after V lost 4 bases and J lost 3 bases. Germline CDR1 SGHTA, CDR2 FQGNSA. The CDR3 region is CASSSRQGSYEQYF. CDR3 bases: TGTGCCAGCAGCTCTAGACAGGGGAGCTACGAGCAGTACTTC. The variable domain in full, completed from reference TRBV7-2 and TRBJ2-7, reads GAGVSQSPSNKVTEKGKDVELRCDPISGHTALYWYRQSLGQGLEFLIYFQGNSAPDKSGLPSDRFSAERTGGSVSTLTIQRTQQEDSAVYLCASSSRQGSYEQYFGPGTRLTVT.

This chain joins TRBV9 and TRBJ1-4; 10 nucleotides match TRBD1. The trim removed 4 bases at V and 8 bases at J, leaving 2 bases unmatched. This CDR3 has 13 amino acids. Looked up from germline, CDR1 is SGDLS and CDR2 is YYNGEE. The chain's CDR3 is CASSRQGAEKLFF. The CDR3 DNA reads as TGTGCCAGCAGCAGACAGGGGGCGGAAAAACTGTTTTTT.

The chain couples TRBV28 to TRBJ2-1; D gene ambiguous. Germline V gene data show CDR1 as MDHEN and CDR2 as SYDVKM. CDR3 length equals 15 residues. V lost 6 bases and J lost 0, with 12 bases in between. The CDR3 spells CASSETRSSYNEQFF. The CDR3 DNA reads TGTGCCAGCAGCGAGACTCGTAGCTCCTACAATGAGCAGTTCTTC. Combining the CDR3 with reference TRBV28 and TRBJ2-1 gives the whole variable domain DVKVTQSSRYLVKRTGEKVFLECVQDMDHENMFWYRQDPGLGLRLIYFSYDVKMKEKGDIPEGYSVSREKKERFSLILESASTNQTSMYLCASSETRSSYNEQFFGPGTRLTVL.

The chain joins TRBV6-1 to TRBJ1-1, with D perhaps TRBD1 (5 bases). Trimming took off 3 bases at V and 10 bases at J, with 12 bases between the two ends. This CDR3 contains 12 residues. Germline loops: CDR1 MNHNS, CDR2 SASEGT. CDR3 sequence (DNA): TGTGCCAGCAGTGAGGGGCACAGCACAGCTTTCTTT. Translated, it gives CASSEGHSTAFF.

This clone has more than one count but fewer than ten. The chain employs TRBV9 and TRBJ2-2; TRBD2 matches at 10 bases. This CDR3 is 15 amino acids long. Trimming at V came to 4 bases and at J to 4 bases, leaving 4 bases not matched to a gene. The germline CDR1 and CDR2 sequences are SGDLS and YYNGEE. CDR3 amino acids: CASSSSGSSTGELFF. The CDR3 DNA sequence: TGTGCCAGCAGCTCTAGCGGGAGCTCCACCGGGGAGCTGTTTTTT.

The chain uses TRBV6-1 and TRBJ2-2, with 7 nucleotides matching TRBD2. CDR3 length: 16 amino acids. In germline, CDR1 is MNHNS, CDR2 SASEGT. The ends lost 1 base at V and 2 bases at J; junction bases unmatched: 4. CDR3: CASSEGGGVNTGELFF. The CDR3 DNA reads as TGTGCCAGCAGTGAAGGGGGAGGGGTAAACACCGGGGAGCTGTTTTTT.

This chain links TRBV5-1 with TRBJ2-7, with unresolved D. The length of the CDR3 is 13 residues. V gave up 2 bases and J gave up 3 bases, with 9 bases separating them. The V gene's germline CDR1 is SGHRS and CDR2 YFSETQ. CDR3 in DNA: TGCGCCAGCAGCTTAAGTCCACTCTACGAGCAGTACTTC. This gives the protein CASSLSPLYEQYF. Full variable domain (missing parts from reference TRBV5-1 and TRBJ2-7): KAGVTQTPRYLIKTRGQQVTLSCSPISGHRSVSWYQQTPGQGLQFLFEYFSETQRNKGNFPGRFSGRQFSNSRSEMNVSTLELGDSALYLCASSLSPLYEQYFGPGTRLTVT.

The rearrangement links TRBV6-5 to TRBJ1-1; 9 bases line up with TRBD1. The V and J ends lost 4 bases and 1 base, in that order; junction bases with no gene match: 4. The germline V gene encodes CDR1 MNHEY and CDR2 SVGAGI. The CDR3 loop spans 15 amino acids. CDR3 nucleotides: TGTGCCAGCAGTTTGACAGGGGGAGGGAACACTGAAGCTTTCTTT. This sequence encodes CASSLTGGGNTEAFF.

The rearrangement uses TRBV6-5 and TRBJ1-2, with D perhaps matching TRBD1 (6 bases). Trimming left V 7 bases short and J 7 bases short, with 22 bases between. This CDR3 has 15 residues. Germline V gene data show CDR1 as MNHEY and CDR2 as SVGAGI. Here the CDR3 reads CASMPGHSPSGGYTF. DNA of the CDR3: TGTGCCAGCATGCCGGGACATTCACCGTCGGGTGGCTACACCTTC.

The chain has TRBV19 and TRBJ1-6; D call uncertain. This CDR3 has 16 amino acids. Trimming shortened V by 4 bases and J by 6 bases, and 16 bases separated the two germline ends. Germline lookup yields CDR1 LNHDA and CDR2 SQIVND (reference sequence). This CDR3 is CASSRWQKIPNSPLHF. CDR3 nucleotide sequence: TGTGCCAGTAGTAGGTGGCAGAAGATTCCTAATTCACCCCTCCACTTT.

The J gene is TRBJ1-1, the V gene TRBV7-9; no clear D. The V and J ends lost 3 bases and 5 bases respectively, with 10 bases between them. The CDR3 is made up of 13 amino acids. Germline values: CDR1 SEHNR, CDR2 FQNEAQ (reference sequence). CDR3 nucleotides: TGTGCCAGCAGCTTTGAGGGAGATACTGAAGCTTTCTTT. This codes for CASSFEGDTEAFF.

The V call is TRBV28, the J call TRBJ1-2; D is perhaps TRBD1 (6 bases). The V and J ends lost 3 bases and 4 bases respectively, with 15 bases between them. The V gene's germline CDR1 is MDHEN and CDR2 SYDVKM. The CDR3 consists of 15 residues. In DNA form, the CDR3 reads TGTGCCAGCAGTTTGGAGGACAGATTAGGCTATGGCTACACCTTC. This sequence encodes CASSLEDRLGYGYTF.

The chain links TRBV2 to TRBJ2-5; D perhaps matches TRBD1 (5 bases). Trimming removed 7 bases from V and 4 bases from J, with 13 bases in between. This CDR3 has 13 amino acids. Germline-derived CDR1 and CDR2 are SNHLY and FYNNEI. CDR3 loop: CASKGPRRETQYF. The CDR3 DNA reads as TGTGCCAGCAAGGGGCCCAGACGAGAGACCCAGTACTTC. Together with reference TRBV2 and TRBJ2-5, the CDR3 gives the full variable domain: EPEVTQTPSHQVTQMGQEVILRCVPISNHLYFYWYRQILGQKVEFLVSFYNNEISEKSEIFDDQFSVERPDGSNFTLKIRSTKLEDSAMYFCASKGPRRETQYFGPGTRLLVL.

This chain joins TRBV5-6 and TRBJ1-5; 9 bases fit TRBD1. The germline gives CDR1 SGHDT, CDR2 YYEEEE. The CDR3 contains 16 residues. J was trimmed by 4 bases and V by 2 bases; bases with no gene match: 7. The CDR3 nucleotides read TGTGCCAGCAGCTTTCGACTGGGGACAGGGAATCAGCCCCAGCATTTT. Translated: CASSFRLGTGNQPQHF.